This T cell receptor (beta chain) derives from a study of blood T cells in healthy people across ages (dated by TCRdb to 2013 to 2016). Describing the broader study: In model experiments, template switching captured roughly one uniquely barcoded TCR beta cDNA molecule for every two T cells. To track age-related changes in TCR beta repertoire diversity, the study relied on deep sequencing normalized with unique cDNA molecular identifiers. The donors were split into four age groups: young (average 16 years), middle-aged (roughly 40), aged (62) and long-lived (approximately 80). Donors of different ages were randomly distributed across sequencing lanes to avoid experimental bias. Two additional independent replicas of 1 million unique cDNA reads from the same blood draw were analyzed for two donors (one aged 18 to 30 and one aged 80 or older).

From V the trimming removes 0 bases and from J it removes 4 bases, while the gene matches leave 3 bases of the junction unaccounted for. From the germline V gene, CDR1 is SGHRS and CDR2 is YFSETQ. The CDR3, cysteine through phenylalanine, is 17 amino acids long. Only CDR3 DNA is held: 51 bases, read in frame from base 1. The approximately 39 donors, aged 6 to 90 years, were systemically healthy Caucasian individuals from Russia. Each donor gave ten milliliters of peripheral blood, collected into EDTA-treated Vacutainer tubes. Ficoll-Paque density-gradient centrifugation was used to isolate PBMCs, with at least 6 million per sample. Total RNA, at least 5 micrograms per sample, was extracted from PBMCs with Trizol reagent. The percentages of naive CD45RAhigh/CD27high T cells were determined by flow cytometry on a PBMC aliquot from every donor. On this clonotype itself: Its antigen is currently not known. No per-base quality is available; no much larger clone lies one base away.

Library construction relied on 5' RACE. The instrument was an Illumina HiSeq 2500. A second PCR of roughly 7 to 11 cycles was performed with a sample-barcoded 5' primer and a J-beta primer mix. Each TCR beta cDNA molecule received a unique molecular identifier from a template-switch 5' adaptor carrying 12 random nucleotides. Each sample yielded at least 2.5 million CDR3-containing paired-end reads. First-strand cDNA synthesis was performed from all RNA using the Mint cDNA synthesis kit, with priming by a TRBC-specific oligonucleotide. After uracil-DNA glycosylase treatment, a first 18-cycle PCR used universal primers M1SS and BC2_uni_R on all cDNA. The authors' pipeline ran thus. Normalization of each sample was performed by random selection of 1 million high-quality reads, each carrying a distinct molecular identifier. Instead of being binned into consensus sequences, reads that shared molecular identifiers were thrown out. MiTCR, with a Q25 quality threshold and the strictest error-elimination algorithm, was used for CDR3 identification, clonotype clustering and error correction. A nonparametric unseen species model with Euler transformation was used to estimate a lower bound on total TCR beta diversity. The public reads were quality trimmed at Q25 with fastp and then assembled into clones with MiXCR by TCRdb, keeping productive beta chains. Under each unique CDR3 protein, matching rows form one entry showing the most common genes and DNA. The V and J calls were not made by the authors but by TCRdb's processing. This sample has 1.5 million to 2 million distinct CDR3 sequences in its table, and about 49% of those were observed once. Clones ranked in the top ten supply over 2% of the sample.

Broader findings and caveats from the paper: A strong correlation was found between observed TCR beta diversity and the percentage of naive T cells measured by flow cytometry. Observed TCR beta diversity per million T cells fell roughly linearly with age, and a significant reduction was already apparent by age around 40. Estimates of total diversity from one million sequenced T cells were regarded as lower bounds and underestimates. Because the CMV infection status of the donors was unknown, age-related changes in expanded clonotypes may potentially have been confounded. Compared with the aged group, more naive CD4+ T cells, fewer expanded clones and increased TCR diversity were shown by the long-lived group, suggesting age selection. Bulk unsorted PBMC profiling prevented conclusive comparison of naive and antigen-experienced compartments.

The TCR originated in a middle-aged woman in good health. The chain couples TRBV5-1 to TRBJ2-1; TRBD2 fits 14 bases in the junction. Input material: blood. At the DNA level, the sequence is TGCGCCAGCAGCTTGGCCAGGACTAGCGGGGGGTACAATGAGCAGTTCTTC. This is translated as CASSLARTSGGYNEQFF.